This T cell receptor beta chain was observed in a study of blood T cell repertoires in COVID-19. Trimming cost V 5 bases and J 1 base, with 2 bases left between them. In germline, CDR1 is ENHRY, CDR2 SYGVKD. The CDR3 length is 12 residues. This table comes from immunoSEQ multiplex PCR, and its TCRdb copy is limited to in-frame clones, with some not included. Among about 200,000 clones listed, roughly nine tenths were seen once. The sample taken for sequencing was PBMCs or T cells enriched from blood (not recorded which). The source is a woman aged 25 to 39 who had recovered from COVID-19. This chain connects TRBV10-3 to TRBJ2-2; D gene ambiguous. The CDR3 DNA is TGTGCCATCAGTCGGAACACCGGGGAGCTGTTTTTT. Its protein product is CAISRNTGELFF.